This TCR beta chain appears in the sequencing data of a study of blood T cell repertoires in COVID-19 (TCRdb year 2020). The study in broad terms: Samples covering the acute and convalescent phases of COVID-19 were provided by collaborators in the United States, Italy and Spain. The material from the prospective study consisted of cDNA or gDNA derived from T cells, B-cell-depleted T cells, or PBMCs. Deeply sampled blood TCRbeta repertoires from subjects exposed to, actively infected with, or recovered from COVID-19 were included in the dataset. A freely available public database, intended as a resource for researchers studying the immune response to SARS-CoV-2, is where the repertoires were released. Samples were obtained from the ongoing ImmuneRACE study (first 160 participants) and from about 1,300 subjects provided by 6 global collaborators. Sample metadata almost always included a de-identified subject ID, COVID-19 status, age in years and sex. HLA class I and class II types, where available, came from metadata supplied by the sample provider rather than from assay-based typing.

Of note for this clone: Its antigen remains undetermined. Base-call qualities are not available, and no considerably larger clone is one nucleotide away.

Collaborating institutions collected whole blood in K2EDTA tubes following their own protocols. For TCRbeta analysis, collaborators shipped samples in one of three forms: frozen whole blood, isolated PBMCs, or DNA extracted from either of those sample types. TCRbeta CDR3 regions were amplified from genomic DNA by means of the immunoSEQ Assay, a bias-controlled multiplex PCR. From the authors' description of their analysis: The number of nucleated cells in each sample was estimated from the amplification of reference gene primers within the assay. To quantify the absolute abundance of each unique TCRbeta CDR3 rearrangement, sequence reads were collapsed and filtered. Productive Simpson clonality was computed per sample as the square root of Simpson's diversity index over productive rearrangements. The table was pulled from immuneACCESS by TCRdb, which kept in-frame rearrangements only. Such tables lose some clones; where checked, under half of the loss comes from unresolved V genes, and the rest has no known cause. V and J calls and clone size are given by that table; D and trimming were obtained from the DNA. The sample table lists around 210,000 clones, about 79% of them with a count of one. Roughly 13% of the sample is in the top ten clones.

Including the terminal cysteine and phenylalanine, the CDR3 comprises 17 residues. The retained sequence is limited to the CDR3, 51 bases, with the frame set at the first base. The junction shows trimming of 5 bases on V and 3 bases on J, and the gene matches do not reach 13 bases of it. For CDR1 and CDR2, the germline V gene lists SGHVS and FQNEAQ. General conclusions and limits of the study: The amount of clinical and demographic metadata varied by source and participant and was provided uncurated.

The chain couples TRBV7-8 to TRBJ2-1; TRBD1 fits 7 bases in the junction. The material sequenced was peripheral blood. The receptor's source is a human donor in a cohort sampled during active COVID-19. The DNA sequence is as follows: TGTGCCAGCAGCCTTAGATGGACGGGACAGAGCTACAATGAGCAGTTCTTC. Translated, this gives CASSLRWTGQSYNEQFF.